The following is a T cell receptor beta chain sequence with its context. What it binds is unknown. TCRdb reprocessed the 5' RACE reads with MiXCR, giving one entry per CDR3 protein. The sample has 8,200 or so distinct CDR3 sequences; 7% are singletons. The sample originates from a study of spatial heterogeneity in lung cancer. Study results and caveats: Higher tumor mutation counts went along with higher counts of expanded intratumoral alpha and beta TCRs. The numbers of ubiquitous and regional expanded TCRs correlated with ubiquitous and regional nonsynonymous mutations, respectively.

The V gene lost 8 bases and the J gene lost 7 bases, with 14 bases spanning the gap. This CDR3 region has 12 residues. From germline, CDR1 is MNHEY and CDR2 SVGAGI. As to time point: sample taken at primary tumor resection. The donors, roughly 70 patients with untreated early-stage non-small cell lung cancer, provided the samples. The authors sequenced whole RNA from tumor, nontumor lung or frozen PBMC without sorting. The material sequenced was lung tumor tissue, taken at surgery. The V gene is TRBV6-5, the J gene TRBJ1-1; a weak D match, TRBD1 (6 bases). The clonotype originates from a male donor with early-stage non-small cell lung cancer. CDR3 in DNA: TGTGCCAGCGGGAGGGGGATGGGTGAAGCTTTCTTT. Its protein product is CASGRGMGEAFF.